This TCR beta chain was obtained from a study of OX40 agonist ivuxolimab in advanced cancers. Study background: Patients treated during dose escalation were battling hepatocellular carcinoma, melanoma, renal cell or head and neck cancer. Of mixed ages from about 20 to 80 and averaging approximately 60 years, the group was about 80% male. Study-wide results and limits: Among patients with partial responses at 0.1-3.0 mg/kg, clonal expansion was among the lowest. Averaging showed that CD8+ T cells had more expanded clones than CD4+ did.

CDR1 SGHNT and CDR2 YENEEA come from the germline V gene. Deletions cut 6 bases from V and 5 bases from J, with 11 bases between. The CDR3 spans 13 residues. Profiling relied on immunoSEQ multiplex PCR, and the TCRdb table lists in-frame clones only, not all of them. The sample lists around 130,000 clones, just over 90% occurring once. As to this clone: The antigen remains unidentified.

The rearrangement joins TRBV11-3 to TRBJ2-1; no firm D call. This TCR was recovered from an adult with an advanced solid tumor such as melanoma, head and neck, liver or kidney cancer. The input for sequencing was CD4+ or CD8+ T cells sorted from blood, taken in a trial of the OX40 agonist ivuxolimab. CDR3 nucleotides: TGTGCCAGCAGAAATACCCCAAACAATGAGCAGTTCTTC. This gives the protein CASRNTPNNEQFF.